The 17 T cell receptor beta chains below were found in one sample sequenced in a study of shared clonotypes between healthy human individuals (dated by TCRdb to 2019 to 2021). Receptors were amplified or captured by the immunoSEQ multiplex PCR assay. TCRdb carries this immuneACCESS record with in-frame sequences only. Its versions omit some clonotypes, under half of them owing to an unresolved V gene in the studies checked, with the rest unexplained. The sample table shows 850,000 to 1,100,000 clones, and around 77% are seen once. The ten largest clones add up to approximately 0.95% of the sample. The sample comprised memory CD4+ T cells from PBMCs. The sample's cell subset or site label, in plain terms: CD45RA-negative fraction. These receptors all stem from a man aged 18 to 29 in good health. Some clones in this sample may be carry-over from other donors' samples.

CDR3 DNA sequence: TGTGCCAGCAGCTCTAGCAGGGGACAGGGAACTTTCTTT. Translation gives CASSSSRGQGTFF. V gene TRBV7-9 combines with J gene TRBJ1-1; 9 bases agree with TRBD1. In germline, CDR1 is SEHNR, CDR2 FQNEAQ (reference sequence). Trimming at V came to 4 bases and at J to 12 bases, leaving 9 bases not matched to a gene. The CDR3 covers 13 residues.

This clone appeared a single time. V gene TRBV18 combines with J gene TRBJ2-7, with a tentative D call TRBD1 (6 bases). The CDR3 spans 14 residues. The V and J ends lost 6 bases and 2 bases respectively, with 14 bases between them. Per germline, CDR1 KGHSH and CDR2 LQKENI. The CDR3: CASSVTGTTYEQYF. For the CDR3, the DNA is TGTGCCAGCTCGGTGACAGGCACCACCTACGAGCAGTACTTC. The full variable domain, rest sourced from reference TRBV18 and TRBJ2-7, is NAGVMQNPRHLVRRRGQEARLRCSPMKGHSHVYWYRQLPEEGLKFMVYLQKENIIDESGMPKERFSAEFPKEGPSILRIQQVVRGDSAAYFCASSVTGTTYEQYFGPGTRLTVT.

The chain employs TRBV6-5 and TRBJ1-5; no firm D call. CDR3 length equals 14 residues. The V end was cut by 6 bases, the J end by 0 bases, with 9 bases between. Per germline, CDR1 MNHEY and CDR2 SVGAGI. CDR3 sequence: CASRGRYSNQPQHF. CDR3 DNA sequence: TGTGCCAGCAGGGGTAGATATAGCAATCAGCCCCAGCATTTT.

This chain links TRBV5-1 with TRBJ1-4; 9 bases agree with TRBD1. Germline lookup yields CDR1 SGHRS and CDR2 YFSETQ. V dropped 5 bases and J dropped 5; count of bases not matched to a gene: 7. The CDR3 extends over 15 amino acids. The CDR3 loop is CASSKGQGRNEKLFF. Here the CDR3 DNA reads TGCGCCAGCAGTAAGGGACAGGGTAGGAATGAAAAACTGTTTTTT.

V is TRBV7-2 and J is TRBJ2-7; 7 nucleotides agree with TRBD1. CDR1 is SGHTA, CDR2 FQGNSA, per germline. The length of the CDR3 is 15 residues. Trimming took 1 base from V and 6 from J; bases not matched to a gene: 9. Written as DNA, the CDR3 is TGTGCCAGCAGCTTAGAAGGGGGACAGTTTGGCGAGCAGTACTTC. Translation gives CASSLEGGQFGEQYF. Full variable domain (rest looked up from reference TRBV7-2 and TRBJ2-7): GAGVSQSPSNKVTEKGKDVELRCDPISGHTALYWYRQSLGQGLEFLIYFQGNSAPDKSGLPSDRFSAERTGGSVSTLTIQRTQQEDSAVYLCASSLEGGQFGEQYFGPGTRLTVT.

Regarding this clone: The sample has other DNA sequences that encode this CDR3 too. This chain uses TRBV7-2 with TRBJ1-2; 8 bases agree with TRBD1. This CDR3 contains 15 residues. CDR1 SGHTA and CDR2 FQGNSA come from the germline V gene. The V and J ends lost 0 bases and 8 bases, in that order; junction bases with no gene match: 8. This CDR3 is CASSLAQGADYGYTF. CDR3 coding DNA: TGTGCCAGCAGCTTAGCGCAGGGGGCGGATTACGGCTACACCTTC.

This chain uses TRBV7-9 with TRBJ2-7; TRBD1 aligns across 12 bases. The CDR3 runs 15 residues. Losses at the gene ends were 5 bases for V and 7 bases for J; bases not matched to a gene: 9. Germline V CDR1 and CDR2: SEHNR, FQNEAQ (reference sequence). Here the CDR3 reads CASSARGQGAGEQYF. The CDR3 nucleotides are TGTGCCAGCAGCGCAAGGGGACAGGGGGCTGGTGAGCAGTACTTC.

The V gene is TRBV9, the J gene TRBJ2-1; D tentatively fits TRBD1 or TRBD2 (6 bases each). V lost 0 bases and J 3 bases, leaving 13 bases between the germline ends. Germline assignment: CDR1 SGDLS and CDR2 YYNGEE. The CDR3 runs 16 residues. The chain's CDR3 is CASSVGGAASYNEQFF. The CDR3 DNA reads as TGTGCCAGCAGCGTAGGGGGGGCGGCCAGCTACAATGAGCAGTTCTTC.

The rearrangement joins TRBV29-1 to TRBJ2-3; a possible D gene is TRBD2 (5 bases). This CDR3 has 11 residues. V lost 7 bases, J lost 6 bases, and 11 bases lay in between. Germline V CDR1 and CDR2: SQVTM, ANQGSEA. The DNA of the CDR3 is TGCAGCGCCGGGCGCGGGGATACGCAGTATTTT. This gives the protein CSAGRGDTQYF.

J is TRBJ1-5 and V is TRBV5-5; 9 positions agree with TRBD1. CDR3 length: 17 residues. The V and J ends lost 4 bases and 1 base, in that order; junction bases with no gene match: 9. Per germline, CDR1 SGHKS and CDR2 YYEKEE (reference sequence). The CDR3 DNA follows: TGTGCCAGCAGCCGGCTCGGGACAGGGTCGAGCAATCAGCCCCAGCATTTT. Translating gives CASSRLGTGSSNQPQHF.

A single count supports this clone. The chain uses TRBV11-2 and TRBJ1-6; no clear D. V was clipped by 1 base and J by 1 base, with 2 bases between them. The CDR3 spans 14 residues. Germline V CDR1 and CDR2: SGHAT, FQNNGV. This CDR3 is CASSLASYNSPLHF. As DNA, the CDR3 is TGTGCCAGCAGCTTAGCATCCTATAATTCACCCCTCCACTTT.

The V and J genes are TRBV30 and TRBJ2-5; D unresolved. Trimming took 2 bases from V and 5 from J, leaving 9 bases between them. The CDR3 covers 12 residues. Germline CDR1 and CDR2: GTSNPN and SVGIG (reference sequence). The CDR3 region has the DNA TGTGCCTGGAGTAAGGTGGGGGAGACCCAGTACTTC. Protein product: CAWSKVGETQYF.

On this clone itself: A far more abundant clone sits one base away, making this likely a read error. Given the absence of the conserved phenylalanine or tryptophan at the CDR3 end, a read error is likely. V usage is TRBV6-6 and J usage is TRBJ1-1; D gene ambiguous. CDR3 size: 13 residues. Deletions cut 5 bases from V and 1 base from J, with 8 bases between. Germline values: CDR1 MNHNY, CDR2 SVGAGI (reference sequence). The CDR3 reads CASSRTENTEAFS. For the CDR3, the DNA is TGTGCCAGCAGTCGAACAGAGAACACTGAAGCTTTCTCT.

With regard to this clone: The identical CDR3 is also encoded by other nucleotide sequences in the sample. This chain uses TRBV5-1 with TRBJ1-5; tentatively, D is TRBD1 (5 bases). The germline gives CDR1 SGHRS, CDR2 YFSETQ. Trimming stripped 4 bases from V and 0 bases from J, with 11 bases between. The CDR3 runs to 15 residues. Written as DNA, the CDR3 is TGCGCCAGCAGCCCGGGACGGAATAGCAATCAGCCCCAGCATTTT. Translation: CASSPGRNSNQPQHF.

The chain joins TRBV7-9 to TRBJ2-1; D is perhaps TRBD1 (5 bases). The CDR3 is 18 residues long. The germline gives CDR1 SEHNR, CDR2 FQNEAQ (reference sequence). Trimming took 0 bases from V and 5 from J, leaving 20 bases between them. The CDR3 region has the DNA TGTGCCAGCAGCTTAGCGCTGACGGCAGGGTCGGTCGACAATGAGCAGTTCTTC. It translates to CASSLALTAGSVDNEQFF. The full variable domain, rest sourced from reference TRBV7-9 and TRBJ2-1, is DTGVSQNPRHKITKRGQNVTFRCDPISEHNRLYWYRQTLGQGPEFLTYFQNEAQLEKSRLLSDRFSAERPKGSFSTLEIQRTEQGDSAMYLCASSLALTAGSVDNEQFFGPGTRLTVL.

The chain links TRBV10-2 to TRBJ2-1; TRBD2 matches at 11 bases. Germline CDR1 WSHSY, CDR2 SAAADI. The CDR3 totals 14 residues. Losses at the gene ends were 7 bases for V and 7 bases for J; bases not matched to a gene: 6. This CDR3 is CASMWVAGGNEQFF. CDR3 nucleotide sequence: TGCGCCAGCATGTGGGTAGCGGGAGGGAATGAGCAGTTCTTC.

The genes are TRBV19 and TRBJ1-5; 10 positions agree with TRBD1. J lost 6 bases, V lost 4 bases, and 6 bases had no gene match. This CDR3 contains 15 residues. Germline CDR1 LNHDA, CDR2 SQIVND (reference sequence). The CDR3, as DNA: TGTGCCAGTAGTACCGACAGGGGGCGAACTCAGCCCCAGCATTTT. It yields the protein CASSTDRGRTQPQHF.